This T cell receptor beta chain was recovered during a study of CD8+CD57+ T cells in acquired aplastic anemia. Overall study context: Sorted CD4+ and CD8+ cells gave an average of approximately 3 ug of DNA. CD4+ reads averaged roughly 10 million in healthy donors.

Per germline, CDR1 SNHLY and CDR2 FYNNEI. This CDR3 has 13 amino acids. V lost 1 base and J 8 bases, leaving 9 bases between the germline ends. General observations from the study: The number of CD8+ CDR3 sequences shared by patients and controls was around 30. Patients and controls were not found to differ significantly in CD8+ Simpson's diversity.

As for this clonotype: The antigen is unknown.

According to the study, genomic DNA was the template for TCR beta VDJ and CDR3 profiling. TCRdb called the reads again in MiXCR, with one record for every CDR3 protein. The sample carries more than 150,000 distinct CDR3 sequences, approximately 45% recorded once. The receptor was derived from a human donor in good health. The chain combines TRBV2 with TRBJ2-1; possible D gene TRBD2, 5 bases. The specimen was sorted CD4+, CD8+, or CD8+CD57+ T cells (not recorded which) from PBMCs. The CDR3 nucleotides are TGTGCCAGCAGTGAAGGGGTGAGGGATGAGCAGTTCTTC. Encoded protein: CASSEGVRDEQFF.